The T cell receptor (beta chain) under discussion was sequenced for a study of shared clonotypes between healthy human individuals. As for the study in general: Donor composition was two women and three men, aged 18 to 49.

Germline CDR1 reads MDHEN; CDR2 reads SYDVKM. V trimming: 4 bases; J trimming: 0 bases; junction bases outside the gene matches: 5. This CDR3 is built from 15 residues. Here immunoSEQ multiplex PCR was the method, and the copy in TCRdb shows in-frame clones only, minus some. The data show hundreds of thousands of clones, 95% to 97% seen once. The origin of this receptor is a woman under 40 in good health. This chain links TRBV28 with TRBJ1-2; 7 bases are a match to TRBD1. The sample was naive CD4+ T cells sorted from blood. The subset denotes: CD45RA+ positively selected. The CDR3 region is CASSSPGGANYGYTF. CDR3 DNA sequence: TGTGCCAGCAGTTCCCCAGGGGGGGCTAACTATGGCTACACCTTC.